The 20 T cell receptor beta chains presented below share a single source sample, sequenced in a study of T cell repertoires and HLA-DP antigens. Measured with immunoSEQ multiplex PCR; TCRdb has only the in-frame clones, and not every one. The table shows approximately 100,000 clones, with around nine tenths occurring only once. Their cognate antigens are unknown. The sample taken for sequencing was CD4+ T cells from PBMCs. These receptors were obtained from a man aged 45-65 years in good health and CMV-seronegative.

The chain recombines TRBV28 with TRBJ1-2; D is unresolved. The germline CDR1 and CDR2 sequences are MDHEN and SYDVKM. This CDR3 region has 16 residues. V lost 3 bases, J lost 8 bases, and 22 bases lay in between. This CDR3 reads CASSFGGVGEAWGYTF. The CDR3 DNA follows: TGTGCCAGCAGTTTTGGCGGCGTTGGAGAAGCTTGGGGCTACACCTTC.

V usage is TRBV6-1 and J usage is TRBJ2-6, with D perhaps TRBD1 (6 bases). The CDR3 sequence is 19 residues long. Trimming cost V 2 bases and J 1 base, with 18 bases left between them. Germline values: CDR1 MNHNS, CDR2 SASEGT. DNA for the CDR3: TGTGCCAGCAGTGAATTAGTAGGGGGATTTTCTTCTGGGGCCAACGTCCTGACTTTC. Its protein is CASSELVGGFSSGANVLTF.

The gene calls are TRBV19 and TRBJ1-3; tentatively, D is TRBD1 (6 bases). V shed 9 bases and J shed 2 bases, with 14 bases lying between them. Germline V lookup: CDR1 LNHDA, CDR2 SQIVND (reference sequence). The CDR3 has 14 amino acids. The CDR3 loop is CASHSGGTGNTIYF. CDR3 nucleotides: TGTGCCAGCCATTCTGGGGGCACTGGAAACACCATATATTTT.

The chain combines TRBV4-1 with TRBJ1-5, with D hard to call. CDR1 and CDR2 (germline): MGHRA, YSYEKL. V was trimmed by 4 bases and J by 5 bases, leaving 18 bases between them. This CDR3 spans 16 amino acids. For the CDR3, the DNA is TGCGCCAGCAGCCCTCAAGGTCGCAGTTACGATCAGCCCCAGCATTTT. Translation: CASSPQGRSYDQPQHF.

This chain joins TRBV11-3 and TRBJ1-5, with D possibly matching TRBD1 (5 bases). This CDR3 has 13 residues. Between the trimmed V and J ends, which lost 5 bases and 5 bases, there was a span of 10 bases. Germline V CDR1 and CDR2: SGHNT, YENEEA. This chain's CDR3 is CASSPGGDQPQHF. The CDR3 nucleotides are TGTGCCAGCAGCCCCGGGGGTGATCAGCCCCAGCATTTT.

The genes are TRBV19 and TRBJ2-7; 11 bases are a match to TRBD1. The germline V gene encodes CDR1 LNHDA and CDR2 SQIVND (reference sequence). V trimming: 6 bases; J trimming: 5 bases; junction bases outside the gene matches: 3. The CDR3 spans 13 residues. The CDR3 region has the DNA TGTGCCAGTAGACGGACAGGGGGCCACGAGCAGTACTTC. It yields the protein CASRRTGGHEQYF. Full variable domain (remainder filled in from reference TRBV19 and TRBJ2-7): DGGITQSPKYLFRKEGQNVTLSCEQNLNHDAMYWYRQDPGQGLRLIYYSQIVNDFQKGDIAEGYSVSREKKESFPLTVTSAQKNPTAFYLCASRRTGGHEQYFGPGTRLTVT.

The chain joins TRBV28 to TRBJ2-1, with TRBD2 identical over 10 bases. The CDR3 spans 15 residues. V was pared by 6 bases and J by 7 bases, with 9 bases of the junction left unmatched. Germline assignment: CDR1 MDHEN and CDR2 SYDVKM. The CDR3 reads CASSTRTSGRNEQFF. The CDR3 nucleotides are TGTGCCAGCAGCACTAGGACTAGCGGCAGGAATGAGCAGTTCTTC.

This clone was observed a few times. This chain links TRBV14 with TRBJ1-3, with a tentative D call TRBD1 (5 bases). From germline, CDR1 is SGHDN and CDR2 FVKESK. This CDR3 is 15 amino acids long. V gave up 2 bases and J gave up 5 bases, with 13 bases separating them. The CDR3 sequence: CASSQFRQGRNTIYF. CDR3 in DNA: TGTGCCAGCAGCCAATTTCGGCAGGGAAGAAACACCATATATTTT.

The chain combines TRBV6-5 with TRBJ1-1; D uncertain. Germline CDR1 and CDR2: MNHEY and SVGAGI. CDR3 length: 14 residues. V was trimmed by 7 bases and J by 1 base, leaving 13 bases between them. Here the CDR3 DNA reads TGTGCCAGCATCGATTTACAGACGAACACTGAAGCTTTCTTT. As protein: CASIDLQTNTEAFF.

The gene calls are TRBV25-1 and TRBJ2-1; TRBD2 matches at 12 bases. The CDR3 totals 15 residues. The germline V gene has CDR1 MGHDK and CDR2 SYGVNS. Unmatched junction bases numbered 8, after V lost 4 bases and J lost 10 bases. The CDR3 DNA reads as TGTGCCAGCAGTGTACCTAGCGGGAGGGCCGTGGAGCAGTTCTTC. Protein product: CASSVPSGRAVEQFF. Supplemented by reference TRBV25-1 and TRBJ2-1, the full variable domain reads EADIYQTPRYLVIGTGKKITLECSQTMGHDKMYWYQQDPGMELHLIHYSYGVNSTEKGDLSSESTVSRIRTEHFPLTLESARPSHTSQYLCASSVPSGRAVEQFFGPGTRLTVL.

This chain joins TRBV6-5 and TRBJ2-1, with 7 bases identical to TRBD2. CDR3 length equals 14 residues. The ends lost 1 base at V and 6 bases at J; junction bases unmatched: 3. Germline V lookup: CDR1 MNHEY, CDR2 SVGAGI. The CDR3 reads CASSYLAGANEQFF. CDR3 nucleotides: TGTGCCAGCAGTTACTTGGCGGGAGCCAATGAGCAGTTCTTC.

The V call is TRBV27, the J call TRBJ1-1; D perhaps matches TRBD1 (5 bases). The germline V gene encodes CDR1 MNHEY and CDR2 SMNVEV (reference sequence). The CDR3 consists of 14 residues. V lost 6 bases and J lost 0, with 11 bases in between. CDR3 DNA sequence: TGTGCCAGCAGGGGACGGAACATGAACACTGAAGCTTTCTTT. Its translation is CASRGRNMNTEAFF.

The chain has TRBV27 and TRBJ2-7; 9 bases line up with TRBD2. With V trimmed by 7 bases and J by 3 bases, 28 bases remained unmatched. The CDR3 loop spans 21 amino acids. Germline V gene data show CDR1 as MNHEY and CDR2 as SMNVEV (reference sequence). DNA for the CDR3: TGTGCCAGCAAACCTAGGAGGGGACCCGGCGGGAGGGCCCTGGGGGTCTACGAGCAGTACTTC. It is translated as CASKPRRGPGGRALGVYEQYF.

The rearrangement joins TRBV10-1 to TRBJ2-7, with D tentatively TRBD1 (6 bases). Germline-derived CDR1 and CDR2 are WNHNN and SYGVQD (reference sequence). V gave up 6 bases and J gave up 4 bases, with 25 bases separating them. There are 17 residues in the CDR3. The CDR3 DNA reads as TGCGCCAGCAGGCTCTCTCTTCCGGGACAAGAAAGATACGAGCAGTACTTC. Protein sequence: CASRLSLPGQERYEQYF.

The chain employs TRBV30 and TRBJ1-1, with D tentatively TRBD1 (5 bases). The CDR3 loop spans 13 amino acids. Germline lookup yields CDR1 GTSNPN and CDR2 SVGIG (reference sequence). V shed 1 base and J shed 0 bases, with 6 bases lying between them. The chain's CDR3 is CAWSGQLNTEAFF. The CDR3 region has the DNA TGTGCCTGGAGTGGACAGTTGAACACTGAAGCTTTCTTT.

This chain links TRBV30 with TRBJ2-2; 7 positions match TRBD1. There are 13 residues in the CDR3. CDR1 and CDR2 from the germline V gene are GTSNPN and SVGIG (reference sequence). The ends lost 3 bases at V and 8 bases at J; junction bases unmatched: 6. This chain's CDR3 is CAWSRQGTGELFF. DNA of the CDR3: TGTGCCTGGAGCCGACAGGGAACGGGGGAGCTGTTTTTT.

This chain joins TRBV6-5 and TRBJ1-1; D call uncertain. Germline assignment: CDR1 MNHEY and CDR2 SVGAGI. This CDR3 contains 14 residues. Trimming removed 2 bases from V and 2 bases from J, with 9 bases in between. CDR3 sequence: CASSYAFVNTEAFF. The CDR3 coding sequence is TGTGCCAGCAGTTACGCGTTTGTCAACACTGAAGCTTTCTTT.

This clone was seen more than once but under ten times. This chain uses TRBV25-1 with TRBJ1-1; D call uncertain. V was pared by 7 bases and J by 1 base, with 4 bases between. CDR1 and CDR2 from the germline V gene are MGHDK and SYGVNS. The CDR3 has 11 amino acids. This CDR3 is CASTWNTEAFF. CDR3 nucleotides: TGTGCCAGCACTTGGAACACTGAAGCTTTCTTT. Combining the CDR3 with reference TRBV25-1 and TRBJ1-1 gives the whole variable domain EADIYQTPRYLVIGTGKKITLECSQTMGHDKMYWYQQDPGMELHLIHYSYGVNSTEKGDLSSESTVSRIRTEHFPLTLESARPSHTSQYLCASTWNTEAFFGQGTRLTVV.

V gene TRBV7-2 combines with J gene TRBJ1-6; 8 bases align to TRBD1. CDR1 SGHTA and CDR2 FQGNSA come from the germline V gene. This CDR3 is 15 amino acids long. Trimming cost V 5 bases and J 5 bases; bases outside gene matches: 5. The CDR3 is CASSGRQGNNSPLHF. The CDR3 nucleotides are TGTGCCAGCAGCGGACGACAGGGGAATAATTCACCCCTCCACTTT.

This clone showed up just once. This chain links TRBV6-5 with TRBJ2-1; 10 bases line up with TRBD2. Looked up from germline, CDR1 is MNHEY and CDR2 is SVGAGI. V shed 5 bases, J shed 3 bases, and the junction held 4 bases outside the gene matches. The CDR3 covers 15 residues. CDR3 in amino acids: CASSPGLADYNEQFF. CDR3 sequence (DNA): TGTGCCAGCAGTCCAGGACTAGCGGACTACAATGAGCAGTTCTTC.